The clone carrying this TCR beta chain was seen at least ten times. The data are from a study of T and B cells in COVID-19 patients. Study as a whole: Peripheral blood came from COVID-19 patients with active infection or after recovery. Critical illness requiring mechanical ventilation or extracorporeal membrane oxygenation affected 12 of 20 active-infection patients.

Germline V gene data show CDR1 as GTSNPN and CDR2 as SVGIG (reference sequence). This CDR3 is built from 11 residues. V was cut by 4 bases and J by 5 bases, with 9 bases left in between. Multiplex PCR with BIOMED2 TRB-A/B primer pools amplified TRB rearrangements. TCRdb ran MiXCR on the multiplex PCR reads and lists one entry per CDR3 protein. The sample shows about 22,000 distinct CDR3 sequences, just under 30% of them seen only once. Each TRB amplification used roughly 240-550 ng of genomic DNA from blood. This chain connects TRBV30 to TRBJ2-7; possible D gene TRBD1, 5 bases. The clonotype was recovered from a human donor who had recovered from COVID-19. Sequenced input: blood. This CDR3 is CAWTGSNEQYF. In DNA, the CDR3 is TGTGCCTGGACAGGGTCTAACGAGCAGTACTTC.